The source of this T cell receptor beta chain is a study of early T cells in non-severe SARS-CoV-2 infection. The TCR library protocol attached unique molecular identifiers to the individual cDNA molecules. TCRdb fed the 5' RACE reads into MiXCR, producing one record per CDR3 protein. The sample holds some 64,000 distinct CDR3 sequences, 10% to 14% seen once. Germline V CDR1 and CDR2: SQVTM, ANQGSEA. The V end lost 1 base, the J end lost 9 bases, and 9 bases lay between the germline ends. The CDR3 sequence is 11 residues long. General study points: Anti-spike CD8 responses were favored by VDJdb matching, which missed private and CD4 specificities.

This clonotype was counted at least ten times. Its specificity is unknown. This TCR was recovered from an adult who was a healthcare worker with PCR-confirmed SARS-CoV-2 infection or an uninfected control (not recorded which). J is TRBJ1-2 and V is TRBV29-1; D may be TRBD1 (5 bases). The source material was whole blood. The DNA of the CDR3 is TGCAGCGTTGAAGTTGGGACCCGCTACACCTTC. This sequence encodes CSVEVGTRYTF.